Here is one T cell receptor beta chain with its context. Antigen unknown. These data belong to a study of siplizumab effects on memory and regulatory T cells. The CDR3 extends over 18 amino acids. Germline CDR1 LGHNA, CDR2 YSLEER. V gave up 1 base and J gave up 2 bases, with 20 bases separating them. Findings and limits, study-wide: Sequences that were alloreactive and traceable to unstimulated CD4+ memory cells were significantly reduced by siplizumab. No assignable naive or memory phenotype existed for roughly 80-96% of proliferating CD4+ or CD8+ clones. The naive T cell population seemed more diverse than memory cells and seemed a major contributor to the alloresponse.

Generated by immunoSEQ multiplex PCR, the TCRdb table keeps only in-frame clones and is missing some. The data show over 100,000 clones, roughly 95% seen once. The J gene is TRBJ1-1, the V gene TRBV4-3; weak D call: TRBD1 (6 bases). Sequencing was done on a sample of non-Treg CD4+ T cells sorted from blood. The receptor was derived from a human donor in good health. CDR3 protein: CASSQAAWGRGDNTEAFF. The CDR3 DNA follows: TGCGCCAGCAGCCAAGCAGCGTGGGGGAGGGGGGATAACACTGAAGCTTTCTTT.